This TCR beta chain was recovered during a study of blood T cell repertoires in COVID-19. As for the study in general: PBMCs, B-cell-depleted T cells, or T cells provided the cDNA or gDNA that made up the material.

Unmatched junction bases numbered 13, after V lost 6 bases and J lost 9 bases. The CDR3 is made up of 16 amino acids. The germline V gene encodes CDR1 MNHEY and CDR2 SMNVEV (reference sequence). Across roughly 25 US areas, participants ranged in age from roughly 18 to 95 years. Cohort allocation depended upon clinical history that participants reported. Profiling relied on immunoSEQ multiplex PCR, and the TCRdb table lists in-frame clones only, not all of them. There are about 330,000 clones in the sample; around 90% occur only once, and 5.5% to 7% lies in the top ten. The chain couples TRBV27 to TRBJ1-6; 8 bases are shared with TRBD1. This receptor was identified in a woman in her 30s who had recovered from COVID-19. The sequencing input was PBMCs or T cells enriched from blood (not recorded which). Here the CDR3 DNA reads TGTGCCAGCAGCTCGACAGGGGCTCCGGTTGTTTCACCCCTCCACTTT. Amino acids: CASSSTGAPVVSPLHF.